This is a list of T cell receptor beta chains from one sample in a study of shared clonotypes between healthy human individuals. Measured with immunoSEQ multiplex PCR; TCRdb has only the in-frame clones, and not every one. The sample consists of under 200,000 clones, 85% to 95% of them appearing once. The specimen sequenced was naive CD4+ T cells sorted from blood. The source is a woman aged 25 to 39 in good health. The CDR3 runs from the conserved cysteine through the conserved F or W. The order of the fields is CDR3 DNA, CDR3 protein, V gene, clone size, D gene, J gene. D genes are given only for firm matches. Only some rows state a clone size, as once, few, many or a class for expanded clones.

TGTGCCAGCTCACCGGGAGCTGCCAATGAGCAGTTCTTC CASSPGAANEQFF TRBV18 . . TRBJ2-1
TGTGCCAGCAGCAAACATAGGGGTCTGGGAGGGCTTGTCGGCTATGGCTACACCTTC CASSKHRGLGGLVGYGYTF TRBV21-1 . . TRBJ1-2
TGTGCCAGCAGCCCAAGGGACAGGGGGAGCTATGGCTACACCTTC CASSPRDRGSYGYTF TRBV16 few TRBD1 TRBJ1-2
TGTGCCAGCAGGACTAGCCCTCCCATTCCCGAGCAGTACTTC CASRTSPPIPEQYF TRBV28 . TRBD2 TRBJ2-7
TGTGCCAGCAGCTTCTTCCGGGACAGGGGCTCTGGAAACACCATATATTTT CASSFFRDRGSGNTIYF TRBV11-2 . TRBD1 TRBJ1-3
TGTGCCAGCTCACCAACGGCGAAACAAGAGACCCAGTACTTC CASSPTAKQETQYF TRBV18 . . TRBJ2-5
TGTGCCAGCAGCTTAGGACTAGCGGGAGAGGGCGACGAGCAGTACTTC CASSLGLAGEGDEQYF TRBV7-6 . TRBD2 TRBJ2-7
TGCGCCAGCAGCTTGGACGGAACCAAAAACATTCAGTACTTC CASSLDGTKNIQYF TRBV5-1 . . TRBJ2-4
TGTGCCAGCAGTCCTCAGACAGGGATATATGGCTACACCTTC CASSPQTGIYGYTF TRBV28 once TRBD1 TRBJ1-2
TGTGCCAGCCACCCAGACGGAATTCCTACTAGGTACTTC CASHPDGIPTRYF TRBV2 . . TRBJ2-7
TGTGCCAGCAGCGGAACAGGGGGCGGCTATGGCTACACCTTC CASSGTGGGYGYTF TRBV7-9 . TRBD1 TRBJ1-2
TGTGCCAGCAGTGAATTCTCCCCAGGACAGGGCGGCGAGCAGTACTTC CASSEFSPGQGGEQYF TRBV6-1 . TRBD1 TRBJ2-7
TGTGCCTGGAGTTTCCCCGGGACTAGCGGGACCACACGACAGTTCTTC CAWSFPGTSGTTRQFF TRBV30 . TRBD2 TRBJ2-1
TGTGCCAGCAGTAAGGGACTAGCGGATCTCTACGAGCAGTACTTC CASSKGLADLYEQYF TRBV2 . TRBD2 TRBJ2-7
TGTGCCAGCAGGGGGGCTGCAACTAATGAAAAACTGTTTTTT CASRGAATNEKLFF TRBV28 . . TRBJ1-4
TGTGCCAGCGAGGTAGATAATGAAAAACTGTTTTTT CASEVDNEKLFF TRBV7-9 . . TRBJ1-4
TGTGCCAGCAGTTTGGGTCGAACTAATGAAAAACTGTTTTTT CASSLGRTNEKLFF TRBV27 . . TRBJ1-4
TGTGCCAGCAGTTTCCAGGGAGCGGGGGCCAACGTCCTGACTTTC CASSFQGAGANVLTF TRBV28 . . TRBJ2-6
TGTGCCATCTCCTCGGTGAACTCCTACGAGCAGTACTTC CAISSVNSYEQYF TRBV10-3 . . TRBJ2-7
TGTGCCACCAGCAGAGATCCATCCGGTTACAATGAGCAGTTCTTC CATSRDPSGYNEQFF TRBV15 . . TRBJ2-1
TGTGCCAGCAGTCAGGAGACAGGGGCTCGGGGGGAGCTGTTTTTT CASSQETGARGELFF TRBV6-5 . TRBD1 TRBJ2-2
TGTGCCAGCAGCTTACCGAACACCGGGGAGCTGTTTTTT CASSLPNTGELFF TRBV7-9 once . TRBJ2-2
TGTGCCAGCAGCCCCCGTGGTCAGGGGGCGGAGGAGACCCAGTACTTC CASSPRGQGAEETQYF TRBV9 . TRBD1 TRBJ2-5
TGTGCCAGCAGCTTAGGGCAAGCGGGAAACCACAATGAGCAGTTCTTC CASSLGQAGNHNEQFF TRBV7-7 . TRBD2 TRBJ2-1
TGTGCCAGCACCCCTCCTAGGGATAGCACTGAAGCTTTCTTT CASTPPRDSTEAFF TRBV28 . . TRBJ1-1
TGTGCCAGCAGCTTGGGTGGCATCACGGCTGGAAACACCATATATTTT CASSLGGITAGNTIYF TRBV5-4 . . TRBJ1-3
TGTGCCAGTAAGGGACAGGGGATCCACGAGCAGTACTTC CASKGQGIHEQYF TRBV19 few TRBD1 TRBJ2-7
TGTGCCTGGAACCTGGACAGCTACACTGAAGCTTTCTTT CAWNLDSYTEAFF TRBV30 . . TRBJ1-1
TGTGCCAGCAGCCTAGGGACTAGCGGGCTCTACGAGCAGTACTTC CASSLGTSGLYEQYF TRBV6-6 . TRBD2 TRBJ2-7
TGTGCCAGCAGCTTAGTTGCCGGGGAATATCAGCCCCAGCATTTT CASSLVAGEYQPQHF TRBV7-2 . . TRBJ1-5
TGTGCCAGCTCACCACGGGACGGAGCCTACGAGCAGTACTTC CASSPRDGAYEQYF TRBV18 once . TRBJ2-7
TGTGCCAGCAGCTTAATCGGACGAATTGCAACTAATGAAAAACTGTTTTTT CASSLIGRIATNEKLFF TRBV5-8 once . TRBJ1-4
TGTGCCATCAGTGGACTAGCGGGAGATCTTGAGCAGTTCTTC CAISGLAGDLEQFF TRBV10-3 . TRBD2 TRBJ2-1
TGTGCCAGCTCACCCACAGGGGGAGCCAACTATGGCTACACCTTC CASSPTGGANYGYTF TRBV18 . TRBD1 TRBJ1-2
TGTGCCAGCAGTTATAGTGGGTCCCTCCACTTT CASSYSGSLHF TRBV6-6 . . TRBJ1-6
TGTGCCAGCAGCAACCTGCCAGATACGCAGTATTTT CASSNLPDTQYF TRBV28 . . TRBJ2-3
TGTGCCAGCAGCTTAGGAAGTAGGGGGACTGGAAACACCATATATTTT CASSLGSRGTGNTIYF TRBV5-4 . . TRBJ1-3
TGCGCCAGCAGCCAAGATCGGGGCGGGAGCGTGGGCGAGCAGTACTTC CASSQDRGGSVGEQYF TRBV4-1 once TRBD2 TRBJ2-7
TGCGCCAGCAGCCAAGGGCAGGGATGGACAGATACGCAGTATTTT CASSQGQGWTDTQYF TRBV4-1 . . TRBJ2-3
TGTGCCAGCAGCTTATTGGGCTCTCACGAGGTTTACGAGCAGTACTTC CASSLLGSHEVYEQYF TRBV5-6 . . TRBJ2-7
TGTGCCAGCAGTAGACCAACTGGCTACACCTTC CASSRPTGYTF TRBV2 . . TRBJ1-2
TGTGCCAGCAGTTACCTGCATAGCGAGAACTACGAGCAGTACTTC CASSYLHSENYEQYF TRBV28 once . TRBJ2-7
TGCGCCAGCAGCTACCCCCGGGACAAACCTAACACCGGGGAGCTGTTTTTT CASSYPRDKPNTGELFF TRBV5-1 . . TRBJ2-2
TGTGCCAGCAGTCCCGGGACAGGGAAATCAGATACGCAGTATTTT CASSPGTGKSDTQYF TRBV27 once TRBD1 TRBJ2-3
TGTGCCAGTAGTGAAACGACAGCCGCTAATGAAAAACTGTTTTTT CASSETTAANEKLFF TRBV19 . . TRBJ1-4
TGTGCCAGCAGCTTAGAGTTGTGGGATGTCGAGCAGTACTTC CASSLELWDVEQYF TRBV7-1 . . TRBJ2-7
TGTGCCAGCAGCTTGGGGTGGACCACAGATACGCAGTATTTT CASSLGWTTDTQYF TRBV11-3 once . TRBJ2-3
TGTGCCAGTCAGATAGGTGCAGGGGGCTCGAACACCGGGGAGCTGTTTTTT CASQIGAGGSNTGELFF TRBV19 . TRBD1 TRBJ2-2
TGTGCCGGGGGATCCGGGACTACCACAGATACGCAGTATTTT CAGGSGTTTDTQYF TRBV28 . TRBD2 TRBJ2-3
TGTGCCAGCAGCTTGGCCGGCGGGACGGAGAAAGAGACCCAGTACTTC CASSLAGGTEKETQYF TRBV5-4 . . TRBJ2-5
TGTGCCAGCAGCTTAGAATTTACGAGGGGCCGGAACACTGAAGCTTTCTTT CASSLEFTRGRNTEAFF TRBV7-6 . . TRBJ1-1
TGTGCCTGGAGTAAAAGCCGGTACTACGAGCAGTACTTC CAWSKSRYYEQYF TRBV30 . . TRBJ2-7
TGTGCCAGCAGTTTAGTGGTCAATGAGCAGTTCTTC CASSLVVNEQFF TRBV28 once . TRBJ2-1
TGCAGCGTTGAGGGACAGGAGTGGGGCTACACCTTC CSVEGQEWGYTF TRBV29-1 . TRBD1 TRBJ1-2
TGTGCCAGCAGCGTAGGGGGAGTGGGCTACGAGCAGTACTTC CASSVGGVGYEQYF TRBV9 . . TRBJ2-7